This TCR beta chain is drawn from a study of blood T cell repertoires in COVID-19. Background on the study: There were acute and convalescent COVID-19 samples, and they came from the United States, Italy and Spain. Sample material is recorded as cDNA or gDNA derived from T cells, B-cell-depleted T cells, or PBMCs.

Methods used by the authors: Estimated nucleated cell counts came from reference gene primer amplification. Clones were sequenced by immunoSEQ multiplex PCR, and TCRdb holds only the in-frame ones, with some missing. D and trimming come from the DNA, and the V and J calls and clone size come from that table. This table has more than 35,000 clones, 80% to 90% appearing once. With V trimmed by 2 bases and J by 9 bases, 1 base remained unmatched. The CDR3 has 14 residues. Germline V gene sequence: CDR1 MNHNS, CDR2 SASEGT. The rearrangement joins TRBV6-1 to TRBJ2-1; 13 bases fit TRBD2. Sequenced input: peripheral blood. The receptor comes from a man aged 25 to 40 with active or convalescent COVID-19. The chain's CDR3 is CASSERLAGGEQFF. CDR3 bases: TGTGCCAGCAGTGAAAGACTAGCGGGAGGTGAGCAGTTCTTC.